A selection of T cell receptor beta chains follows, all from one sample in a study of cytomegalovirus exposure and HLA in healthy donors. The table came from immunoSEQ multiplex PCR; TCRdb's copy has only in-frame clones and leaves some out. The sample gives around 140,000 clones, more than 70% of which show up once; 0.94% is in the top ten. Sequenced material: PBMCs. Receptors were obtained from a woman aged 55 to 70 in good health and CMV-seronegative. CDR3s leave out the opening cysteine and the closing phenylalanine or tryptophan. A D gene is named only where the DNA matches it firmly. Clone size is given for some rows only: seen once, a few or many times, or a class if the clone is expanded.

J: TRBJ2-5
V: TRBV4-1
size: -
D: TRBD2
CDR3: ASSQGTSAPQETQY

J: TRBJ1-1
V: TRBV2
size: -
D: TRBD1
CDR3: ASSPAGGNTEAF

J: TRBJ2-3
V: TRBV5-1
size: -
D: -
CDR3: ASGTTGAATDTQY

J: TRBJ1-1
V: TRBV18
size: -
D: -
CDR3: ASSPELGTSNTEAF

J: TRBJ2-3
V: TRBV10-3
size: -
D: -
CDR3: AISESGRGRTDTQY

J: TRBJ1-5
V: TRBV7-2
size: -
D: TRBD1
CDR3: ASSLGTVNQPQH

J: TRBJ1-5
V: TRBV30
size: -
D: -
CDR3: AWGDGENQPQH

J: TRBJ2-6
V: TRBV6-1
size: -
D: -
CDR3: ASSGGGSGANVLT

J: TRBJ2-7
V: TRBV4-1
size: -
D: -
CDR3: ASRHSDSFYEQY

J: TRBJ1-3
V: TRBV30
size: -
D: TRBD1
CDR3: AWAGGKGNTIY

J: TRBJ1-2
V: TRBV6-1
size: -
D: TRBD1
CDR3: ASRADRGNYGYT

J: TRBJ1-2
V: TRBV9
size: -
D: TRBD1
CDR3: ASSPGQTNYGYT

J: TRBJ2-5
V: TRBV29-1
size: -
D: -
CDR3: SVVSEGQETQY

J: TRBJ2-7
V: TRBV11-3
size: once
D: TRBD1
CDR3: ASSLGTDEQY

J: TRBJ2-7
V: TRBV27
size: -
D: -
CDR3: ASSPQGPREY

J: TRBJ2-7
V: TRBV30
size: -
D: TRBD1
CDR3: AWSPDRGLYEQY

J: TRBJ2-5
V: TRBV27
size: -
D: -
CDR3: ASSPPNQETQY

J: TRBJ2-2
V: TRBV29-1
size: -
D: -
CDR3: SAETTKGGTGELF

J: TRBJ1-6
V: TRBV9
size: -
D: -
CDR3: ASSVDRGASPLH

J: TRBJ1-1
V: TRBV11-1
size: -
D: -
CDR3: ASSSRRGMGAF

J: TRBJ2-1
V: TRBV4-2
size: -
D: -
CDR3: ASELGDEQF

J: TRBJ1-1
V: TRBV5-1
size: -
D: TRBD1
CDR3: ASSLLGQGVGEAF

J: TRBJ1-4
V: TRBV10-3
size: -
D: TRBD1
CDR3: ATGQGAAREEKLF

J: TRBJ2-5
V: TRBV9
size: -
D: -
CDR3: ASSVGAEGTQY

J: TRBJ2-1
V: TRBV19
size: few
D: TRBD2
CDR3: ASRRREGVNEQF

J: TRBJ2-1
V: TRBV19
size: -
D: TRBD2
CDR3: ASSIRGGSYNEQF

J: TRBJ2-1
V: TRBV10-1
size: -
D: TRBD1
CDR3: ASSESGQGYYNEQF

J: TRBJ2-5
V: TRBV12-5
size: -
D: TRBD2
CDR3: ASGFEAGGPRETQY

J: TRBJ2-7
V: TRBV28
size: -
D: TRBD2
CDR3: ASSLGSGRIGSYEQY